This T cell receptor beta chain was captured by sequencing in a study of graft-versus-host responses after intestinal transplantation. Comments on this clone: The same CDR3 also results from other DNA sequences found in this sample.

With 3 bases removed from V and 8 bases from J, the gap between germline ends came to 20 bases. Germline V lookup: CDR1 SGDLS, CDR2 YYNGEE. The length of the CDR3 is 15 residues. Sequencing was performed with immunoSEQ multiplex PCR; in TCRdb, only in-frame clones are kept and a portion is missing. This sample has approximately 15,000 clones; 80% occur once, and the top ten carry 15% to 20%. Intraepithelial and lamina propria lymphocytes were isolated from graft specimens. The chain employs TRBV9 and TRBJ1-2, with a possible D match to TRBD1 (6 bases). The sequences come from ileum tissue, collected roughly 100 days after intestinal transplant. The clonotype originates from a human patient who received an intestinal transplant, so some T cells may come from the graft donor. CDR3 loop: CASSGLILGGRGYTF. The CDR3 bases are TGTGCCAGCAGCGGACTCATACTTGGGGGGCGAGGCTACACCTTC.